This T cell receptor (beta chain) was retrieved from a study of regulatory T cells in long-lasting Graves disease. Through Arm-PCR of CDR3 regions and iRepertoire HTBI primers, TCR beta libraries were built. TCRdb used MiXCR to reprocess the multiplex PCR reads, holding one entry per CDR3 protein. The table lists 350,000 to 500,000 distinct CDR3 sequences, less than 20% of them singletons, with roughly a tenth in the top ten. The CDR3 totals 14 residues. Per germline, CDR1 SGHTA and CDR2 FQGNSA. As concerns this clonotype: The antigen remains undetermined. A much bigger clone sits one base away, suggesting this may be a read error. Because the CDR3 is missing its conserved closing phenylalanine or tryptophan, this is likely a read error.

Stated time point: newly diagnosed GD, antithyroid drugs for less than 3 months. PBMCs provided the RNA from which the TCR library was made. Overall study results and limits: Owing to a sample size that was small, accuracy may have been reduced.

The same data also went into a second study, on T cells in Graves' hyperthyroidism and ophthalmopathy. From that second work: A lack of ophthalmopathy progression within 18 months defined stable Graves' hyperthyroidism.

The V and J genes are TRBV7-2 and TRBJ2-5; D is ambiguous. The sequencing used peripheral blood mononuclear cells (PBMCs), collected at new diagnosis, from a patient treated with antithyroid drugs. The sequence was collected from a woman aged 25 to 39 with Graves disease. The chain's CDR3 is CANSQTGRPETQYL. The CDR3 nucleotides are TGTGCCAACAGCCAAACGGGCCGCCCGGAGACCCAGTACCTC.